The 30 T cell receptor beta chains listed next were all sequenced from one sample in a study of blood T cell repertoires in COVID-19. TCRdb keeps only in-frame clones here, not all; method: immunoSEQ multiplex PCR. Among approximately 360,000 clones listed, 89% were seen once. Sequencing was carried out using peripheral blood. Every receptor here comes from a man aged 35-49 years with acute or convalescent COVID-19.

The chain joins TRBV28 to TRBJ2-7, with TRBD1 matching 9 bases. Germline assignment: CDR1 MDHEN and CDR2 SYDVKM. V lost 6 bases, J lost 8 bases, and 14 bases stayed unmatched. This CDR3 comprises 15 residues. DNA of the CDR3: TGTGCCAGCAGCCTAGTTGACAGGGGGTTCTTGAAGCAGTACTTC. Residues: CASSLVDRGFLKQYF.

Here the CDR3 reads CASRGGMFGYTF. The CDR3 DNA is TGTGCCAGCCGCGGGGGGATGTTCGGCTACACCTTC. The chain uses TRBV27 and TRBJ1-2, with a tentative D call TRBD1 (5 bases). Germline CDR1 and CDR2: MNHEY and SMNVEV (reference sequence). The CDR3 is 12 amino acids. Trimming shortened V by 8 bases and J by 8 bases, and 15 bases separated the two germline ends.

In the case of this clone: The same CDR3 arises from other DNA sequences in this sample as well. The rearrangement joins TRBV27 to TRBJ1-1, with D uncertain. V lost 3 bases, J lost 1 base, and 9 bases lay in between. CDR3 length: 14 residues. CDR1 is MNHEY and CDR2 is SMNVEV in the germline V gene (reference sequence). The chain's CDR3 is CASSLGGPNTEAFF. CDR3 sequence (DNA): TGTGCCAGCAGTTTGGGAGGGCCGAACACTGAAGCTTTCTTT.

The V call is TRBV3-1 (or the pseudogene TRBV3-2), the J call TRBJ2-5, with D perhaps TRBD2 (6 bases). V lost 4 bases to trimming and J lost 1 base, with 16 bases between them. CDR3 length: 16 amino acids. Looked up from germline, CDR1 is LGHDT and CDR2 is YNNKEL (reference sequence). The CDR3 DNA reads as TGTGCCAGCAGCCCAGGAGGGACTCCCACCCAAGAGACCCAGTACTTC. Translated: CASSPGGTPTQETQYF.

This chain links TRBV7-9 with TRBJ2-3; weak D call: TRBD2 (5 bases). V lost 3 bases, J lost 4 bases, and 8 bases lay in between. This CDR3 spans 13 amino acids. The germline V gene encodes CDR1 SEHNR and CDR2 FQNEAQ (reference sequence). The CDR3 region is CASSFPRADTQYF. CDR3 DNA: TGTGCCAGCAGCTTCCCGAGGGCAGATACGCAGTATTTT.

This sequence joins TRBV29-1 and TRBJ2-3, with a possible D match to TRBD2 (5 bases). Germline V gene sequence: CDR1 SQVTM, CDR2 ANQGSEA. The CDR3 loop spans 13 amino acids. V was trimmed by 4 bases and J by 6 bases, leaving 14 bases between them. The CDR3 bases are TGCAGCGTTGCGGGGAATGGCGGGGATACGCAGTATTTT. As protein: CSVAGNGGDTQYF.

V is TRBV7-3 and J is TRBJ1-6; 7 nucleotides align to TRBD1. CDR3 length equals 15 residues. Looked up from germline, CDR1 is SGHTA and CDR2 is FQGTGA. V shed 5 bases and J 6 bases; nucleotides not matched to a gene: 7. The CDR3: CASSLTGQANSPLHF. CDR3 coding DNA: TGTGCCAGCAGCCTTACAGGACAGGCTAATTCACCCCTCCACTTT.

This sequence joins TRBV6-5 and TRBJ2-2; 8 bases map to TRBD2. There are 16 residues in the CDR3. Germline CDR1 and CDR2: MNHEY and SVGAGI. V lost 0 bases and J lost 6; bases outside the gene matches: 6. CDR3 residues: CASSYSAGGAAGELFF. DNA of the CDR3: TGTGCCAGCAGTTACTCCGCCGGGGGGGCCGCCGGGGAGCTGTTTTTT.

The rearrangement joins TRBV30 to TRBJ1-2, with TRBD1 as a possible D gene (6 bases). CDR3 size: 14 residues. Germline CDR1 reads GTSNPN; CDR2 reads SVGIG (reference sequence). With 2 bases removed from V and 6 bases from J, the gap between germline ends came to 16 bases. This CDR3 reads CAWSLSEGVHGYTF. CDR3 nucleotides: TGTGCCTGGAGTCTCTCCGAGGGGGTGCATGGCTACACCTTC.

The V call is TRBV4-1, the J call TRBJ2-7, with D possibly matching TRBD1 (6 bases). CDR3 length: 14 amino acids. CDR1 MGHRA and CDR2 YSYEKL come from the germline V gene. V lost 4 bases to trimming and J lost 4 bases, with 14 bases between them. The CDR3 DNA reads as TGCGCCAGCAGCCGGGAGACAGGTAGATACGAGCAGTACTTC. It is translated as CASSRETGRYEQYF.

This clone has only one observation. V usage is TRBV4-3 and J usage is TRBJ2-3; D unresolved. The CDR3 spans 14 residues. CDR1 is LGHNA and CDR2 is YSLEER in the germline V gene. With 0 bases removed from V and 1 base from J, the gap between germline ends came to 5 bases. Here the CDR3 reads CASSQDPGTDTQYF. Written as DNA, the CDR3 is TGCGCCAGCAGCCAAGACCCAGGCACAGATACGCAGTATTTT.

The chain is built from TRBV19 and TRBJ2-3, with 8 bases that match TRBD2. Germline CDR1 is LNHDA and CDR2 is SQIVND (reference sequence). J lost 2 bases, V lost 7 bases, and 5 bases had no gene match. The CDR3 has 14 amino acids. CDR3: CASTPAGDTDTQYF. CDR3 DNA sequence: TGTGCCAGTACCCCAGCGGGAGACACAGATACGCAGTATTTT.

This chain uses TRBV27 with TRBJ1-2; 7 bases agree with TRBD1. The CDR3 spans 15 residues. From germline, CDR1 is MNHEY and CDR2 SMNVEV (reference sequence). With V trimmed by 3 bases and J by 4 bases, 8 bases remained unmatched. The CDR3 region is CASSLFQGDVYGYTF. The CDR3 coding sequence is TGTGCCAGCAGTTTGTTCCAGGGGGATGTCTATGGCTACACCTTC.

This chain joins TRBV9 and TRBJ2-3; 12 bases line up with TRBD2. The CDR3 contains 15 residues. Germline V CDR1 and CDR2: SGDLS, YYNGEE. J lost 4 bases, V lost 3 bases, and 3 bases had no gene match. The CDR3 nucleotides read TGTGCCAGCAGCGATGGACTAGCGGGGCCAGATACGCAGTATTTT. Translation gives CASSDGLAGPDTQYF.

The chain links TRBV7-6 to TRBJ2-7; 12 bases match TRBD2. CDR3 length equals 16 residues. CDR1 is SGHVS and CDR2 is FNYEAQ in the germline V gene. The trim removed 1 base at V and 5 bases at J, leaving 6 bases unmatched. DNA of the CDR3: TGTGCCAGCAGCTTAGACCCTAGCGGGAGGGCGAACGAGCAGTACTTC. This sequence encodes CASSLDPSGRANEQYF.

The V gene is TRBV5-1, the J gene TRBJ1-1, with D possibly TRBD1 on 6 matching bases. V was shortened by 5 bases and J by 1 base, with 15 bases between the two germline ends. Germline-derived CDR1 and CDR2 are SGHRS and YFSETQ. This CDR3 is 15 amino acids long. CDR3 nucleotide sequence: TGCGCCAGCAGGAGGAGTACAGGGTCGAACACTGAAGCTTTCTTT. Translating it yields CASRRSTGSNTEAFF. The entire variable domain, with the rest obtained from reference TRBV5-1 and TRBJ1-1, is as follows: KAGVTQTPRYLIKTRGQQVTLSCSPISGHRSVSWYQQTPGQGLQFLFEYFSETQRNKGNFPGRFSGRQFSNSRSEMNVSTLELGDSALYLCASRRSTGSNTEAFFGQGTRLTVV.

The table lists this clone with a count of one. The chain employs TRBV5-1 and TRBJ2-7, with D possibly being TRBD1 (6 bases). Germline V gene lookup returns CDR1 SGHRS and CDR2 YFSETQ. The CDR3 has 16 residues. Trimming removed 0 bases from V and 6 bases from J, with 19 bases in between. CDR3: CASSLGGGQVLGEQYF. The CDR3 bases are TGCGCCAGCAGCTTGGGTGGGGGCCAAGTGTTAGGCGAGCAGTACTTC.

The V and J genes are TRBV5-1 and TRBJ2-1; TRBD2 matches at 11 bases. The germline V gene encodes CDR1 SGHRS and CDR2 YFSETQ. J gave up 3 bases and V 4 bases, and 6 bases lay outside the gene matches. The CDR3 consists of 16 residues. CDR3 amino acids: CASSQGTSGYYNEQFF. The CDR3 DNA sequence: TGCGCCAGCAGCCAAGGGACTAGCGGTTACTACAATGAGCAGTTCTTC. Supplemented by reference TRBV5-1 and TRBJ2-1, the full variable domain reads KAGVTQTPRYLIKTRGQQVTLSCSPISGHRSVSWYQQTPGQGLQFLFEYFSETQRNKGNFPGRFSGRQFSNSRSEMNVSTLELGDSALYLCASSQGTSGYYNEQFFGPGTRLTVL.

V and J are TRBV28 and TRBJ2-7; 7 bases map to TRBD2. The length of the CDR3 is 13 residues. CDR1 MDHEN and CDR2 SYDVKM come from the germline V gene. V was clipped by 4 bases and J by 4 bases; unmatched bases: 4. The CDR3 reads CASSWGGRYEQYF. The CDR3 DNA follows: TGTGCCAGCAGTTGGGGGGGTAGGTACGAGCAGTACTTC.

This chain connects TRBV5-8 to TRBJ1-3, with a tentative D call TRBD1 (6 bases). This CDR3 region has 19 residues. V lost 1 base and J lost 0, with 20 bases in between. Germline lookup yields CDR1 SGHTS and CDR2 YDEGEE. The CDR3 DNA reads TGTGCCAGCAGCTTGCAACTCGCGGTGGACAGCTACTCTGGAAACACCATATATTTT. The encoded protein is CASSLQLAVDSYSGNTIYF.

The chain uses TRBV6-2 or TRBV6-3 and TRBJ2-2, with 13 bases fitting TRBD2. Germline values: CDR1 MNHEY, CDR2 SVGEGT. The CDR3 runs 18 residues. V trimming: 6 bases; J trimming: 4 bases; junction bases outside the gene matches: 11. CDR3 DNA sequence: TGTGCCAGCAGCTCCTGGACTAGCGGGGGACCAGGCACCGGGGAGCTGTTTTTT. It encodes CASSSWTSGGPGTGELFF.

The chain links TRBV4-1 to TRBJ2-2; TRBD2 aligns across 7 bases. V dropped 8 bases and J dropped 4; count of bases not matched to a gene: 7. This CDR3 spans 14 amino acids. CDR1 and CDR2 (germline): MGHRA, YSYEKL. CDR3 in amino acids: CASSRLAVTGELFF. CDR3 nucleotides: TGCGCCAGCTCAAGACTAGCAGTCACCGGGGAGCTGTTTTTT.

The CDR3 sequence is CASNLQGDSGNTIYF. The CDR3 region has the DNA TGTGCCAGCAACCTCCAGGGCGACTCTGGAAACACCATATATTTT. This chain uses TRBV28 with TRBJ1-3; D is possibly TRBD1 (5 bases). V was clipped by 7 bases and J by 0 bases, with 13 bases between them. Germline V lookup: CDR1 MDHEN, CDR2 SYDVKM. This CDR3 comprises 15 residues.

The table lists this clone with a few counts. V gene TRBV14 combines with J gene TRBJ2-5, with a possible D match to TRBD1 (6 bases). This CDR3 has 15 residues. The germline gives CDR1 SGHDN, CDR2 FVKESK. The V and J ends lost 4 bases and 4 bases respectively, with 16 bases between them. The CDR3 reads CASSPWAGVRETQYF. The CDR3 DNA reads as TGTGCCAGCAGCCCATGGGCAGGGGTGCGAGAGACCCAGTACTTC.

The chain recombines TRBV7-8 with TRBJ2-6, with D maybe TRBD2 (7 bases). This CDR3 contains 17 residues. V dropped 2 bases and J dropped 0 bases, with 11 bases sitting between them. Per the germline V gene, CDR1 is SGHVS and CDR2 is FQNEAQ. CDR3 DNA sequence: TGTGCCAGCAGCTTATGGGGGGGCGGCTCTGGGGCCAACGTCCTGACTTTC. Its translation: CASSLWGGGSGANVLTF.

This rearrangement joins TRBV7-6 to TRBJ1-5, with D perhaps matching TRBD1 (6 bases). CDR3 length equals 15 residues. V lost 5 bases, J lost 6 bases, and 17 bases lay in between. Germline CDR1 reads SGHVS; CDR2 reads FNYEAQ. CDR3 nucleotides: TGTGCCAGCAGCCCCGTTGAACAGGGCGGTCAGCCCCAGCATTTT. Translating gives CASSPVEQGGQPQHF.

This sequence joins TRBV5-3 and TRBJ1-3; 7 nucleotides match TRBD1. Being an ORF, TRBV5-3 has a function that is uncertain. This CDR3 spans 18 amino acids. V dropped 4 bases and J dropped 0; count of bases not matched to a gene: 13. The CDR3 reads CARSPRGQPTSSGNTIYF. DNA of the CDR3: TGTGCCAGAAGCCCCAGGGGACAGCCTACTAGCTCTGGAAACACCATATATTTT.

In nucleotides, the CDR3 is TGTGCCATCCGGGACGGGAGATCGGCTTTCTTT. Encoded protein: CAIRDGRSAFF. The chain carries TRBV10-3 and TRBJ1-1, with D perhaps TRBD1 (5 bases). CDR3 length equals 11 residues. Trimming pared 8 bases from V and 11 bases from J, leaving 15 bases between. Per the germline V gene, CDR1 is ENHRY and CDR2 is SYGVKD.

The V and J genes are TRBV4-1 and TRBJ1-4; 10 nucleotides agree with TRBD1. The CDR3 contains 18 residues. V lost 4 bases and J lost 0; bases outside the gene matches: 8. Germline-derived CDR1 and CDR2 are MGHRA and YSYEKL. The CDR3 DNA follows: TGCGCCAGCAGCCGGGGGACAGGGGAGGGGGCAACTAATGAAAAACTGTTTTTT. This sequence encodes CASSRGTGEGATNEKLFF.

The chain joins TRBV6-5 to TRBJ1-3; D gene ambiguous. Germline V gene data show CDR1 as MNHEY and CDR2 as SVGAGI. The CDR3 contains 12 residues. Deletions cut 3 bases from V and 8 bases from J, with 8 bases between. The CDR3 nucleotides are TGTGCCAGCAGTTATGCAGGCGACACCATATATTTT. This gives the protein CASSYAGDTIYF.